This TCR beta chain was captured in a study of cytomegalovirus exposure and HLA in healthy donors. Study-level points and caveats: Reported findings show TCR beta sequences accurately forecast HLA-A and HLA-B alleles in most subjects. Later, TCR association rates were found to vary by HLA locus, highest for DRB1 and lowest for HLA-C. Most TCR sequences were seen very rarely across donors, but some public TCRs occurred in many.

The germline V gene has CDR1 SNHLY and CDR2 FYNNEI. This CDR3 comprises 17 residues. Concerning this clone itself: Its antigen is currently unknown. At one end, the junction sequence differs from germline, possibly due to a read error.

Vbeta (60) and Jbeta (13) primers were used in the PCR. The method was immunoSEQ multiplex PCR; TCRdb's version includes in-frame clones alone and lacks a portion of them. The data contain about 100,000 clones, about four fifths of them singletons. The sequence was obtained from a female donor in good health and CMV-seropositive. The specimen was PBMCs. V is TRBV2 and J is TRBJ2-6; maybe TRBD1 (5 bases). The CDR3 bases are TGTGCCAGCAGTGACACACTTTTCAGCTCTGGGGCCAACGGCCTGACTTTC. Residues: CASSDTLFSSGANGLTF.